This T cell receptor beta chain was sequenced during a study of cytomegalovirus exposure and HLA in healthy donors. A note on this clone: Its antigen remains unknown.

Sequenced by immunoSEQ multiplex PCR; TCRdb stores in-frame clones only, minus some. The sample yields roughly 130,000 clones, 80% to 90% seen once. The CDR3 has 14 residues. Trimming took 6 bases from V and 4 from J, leaving 15 bases between them. Germline CDR1 MGHRA, CDR2 YSYEKL. Study-level results: In vitro work confirmed that a few CMV-associated chains recognize CMV antigens. TCR beta chains numbering some 160 were designated cytomegalovirus-associated.

Sequencing used PBMCs. V and J are TRBV4-1 and TRBJ1-2; perhaps TRBD1 as D (6 bases). The sequence derives from a woman in her thirties in good health and CMV-seronegative. CDR3 region: CASSRGGFGYGYTF. Written as DNA, the CDR3 is TGCGCCAGCAGTCGAGGGGGTTTTGGCTATGGCTACACCTTC.